The 14 T cell receptor beta chains presented below share a single source sample, sequenced in a study of cytomegalovirus exposure and HLA in healthy donors. Using immunoSEQ multiplex PCR, the repertoire was profiled, and TCRdb retains in-frame clones only, with some absent. The sample lists some 100,000 clones; roughly 82% were seen once. Input material: PBMCs. These receptors were obtained from a young man in good health and CMV-seronegative.

This clone was observed a handful of times. The same CDR3 arises from other DNA sequences in this sample as well. CDR3 sequence reads: CASSVEDRSNYGYTF. The DNA for the CDR3 is TGTGCCAGCAGCGTAGAGGACAGGTCGAACTATGGCTACACCTTC. The chain combines TRBV9 with TRBJ1-2, with TRBD1 identical over 7 bases. Trimming at V came to 0 bases and at J to 2 bases, leaving 4 bases not matched to a gene. The CDR3 consists of 15 residues. Germline values: CDR1 SGDLS, CDR2 YYNGEE.

V usage is TRBV19 and J usage is TRBJ1-4; possible D gene TRBD1, 6 bases. Per germline, CDR1 LNHDA and CDR2 SQIVND (reference sequence). Trimming stripped 5 bases from V and 2 bases from J, with 15 bases between. The CDR3 spans 16 residues. The CDR3 loop reads CASSVRGTPTNEKLFF. DNA of the CDR3: TGTGCCAGTAGTGTCCGAGGGACACCCACTAATGAAAAACTGTTTTTT.

V usage is TRBV19 and J usage is TRBJ2-3; 9 nucleotides agree with TRBD2. This CDR3 is 14 amino acids long. Germline V CDR1 and CDR2: LNHDA, SQIVND (reference sequence). V lost 10 bases and J lost 2; bases outside the gene matches: 7. CDR3 nucleotide sequence: TGTGCCACCCAGCGGGGGGCGTCCACAGATACGCAGTATTTT. Residues: CATQRGASTDTQYF.

The rearrangement uses TRBV15 and TRBJ2-1; 11 nucleotides match TRBD1. The length of the CDR3 is 16 residues. Germline V gene lookup returns CDR1 LNHNV and CDR2 YYDKDF (reference sequence). The J segment lost 6 bases and the V segment lost 2 bases, leaving 6 bases of the junction unmatched. Here the CDR3 reads CATSRTGTGGGNEQFF. The CDR3 bases are TGTGCCACCAGCAGAACCGGGACAGGGGGTGGCAATGAGCAGTTCTTC.

The V call is TRBV6-1, the J call TRBJ1-2; 7 nucleotides agree with TRBD1. The ends lost 5 bases at V and 6 bases at J; junction bases unmatched: 12. This CDR3 is 15 amino acids long. Per germline, CDR1 MNHNS and CDR2 SASEGT. The CDR3 coding sequence is TGTGCCAGCAGTACTTACGACAGGGCGGAGAATGGCTACACCTTC. Translated, it gives CASSTYDRAENGYTF.

This clone showed up just once. The chain has TRBV7-8 and TRBJ2-1, with 9 bases fitting TRBD1. V dropped 6 bases and J dropped 7; count of bases not matched to a gene: 7. The CDR3 sequence is 14 residues long. Germline CDR1 SGHVS, CDR2 FQNEAQ. Here the CDR3 reads CASRYSGTGNEQFF. CDR3 nucleotides: TGTGCCAGCAGGTATTCCGGGACAGGGAATGAGCAGTTCTTC. The whole variable domain, filled in from reference TRBV7-8 and TRBJ2-1, reads GAGVSQSPRYKVAKRGQDVALRCDPISGHVSLFWYQQALGQGPEFLTYFQNEAQLDKSGLPSDRFFAERPEGSVSTLKIQRTQQEDSAVYLCASRYSGTGNEQFFGPGTRLTVL.

Note on this clone: The same CDR3 arises from other DNA sequences in this sample as well. The CDR3 DNA follows: TGTGCCAGCAGCTTGGGCGGGCCCGAAGCTTTCTTT. This encodes CASSLGGPEAFF. The rearrangement links TRBV7-9 to TRBJ1-1; D uncertain. Trimming took 3 bases from V and 8 from J, leaving 10 bases between them. CDR1 is SEHNR, CDR2 FQNEAQ, per germline (reference sequence). CDR3 length: 12 residues.

This clone was detected only a few times. The chain uses TRBV9 and TRBJ2-3, with TRBD2 as a possible D gene (6 bases). Germline CDR1 and CDR2: SGDLS and YYNGEE. The ends were cut back, 6 bases at V and 6 bases at J, with 11 bases in the middle. The CDR3 runs to 12 residues. The CDR3 region has the DNA TGTGCCAGCACCCCCCGGGGGGATACGCAGTATTTT. Translating it yields CASTPRGDTQYF.

The CDR3 loop is CASSVLPGQKETQYF. DNA of the CDR3: TGTGCCAGCAGCGTCCTTCCGGGACAGAAAGAGACCCAGTACTTC. The chain recombines TRBV9 with TRBJ2-5, with TRBD1 matching over 7 bases. CDR3 length: 15 amino acids. The germline V gene encodes CDR1 SGDLS and CDR2 YYNGEE. After removal of 2 bases from V and 3 bases from J, the junction contained 7 bases not matched to a gene.

This chain connects TRBV5-1 to TRBJ2-3, with 7 bases fitting TRBD2. V trimming: 5 bases; J trimming: 0 bases; junction bases outside the gene matches: 9. Germline CDR1 is SGHRS and CDR2 is YFSETQ. This CDR3 contains 16 residues. CDR3 DNA: TGCGCCAGCAGAGGGAGGGAAGGATTAAGCACAGATACGCAGTATTTT. This gives the protein CASRGREGLSTDTQYF.

This chain uses TRBV30 with TRBJ2-5, with 9 nucleotides matching TRBD2. This CDR3 is 15 amino acids long. Germline V lookup: CDR1 GTSNPN, CDR2 SVGIG (reference sequence). J gave up 2 bases and V 0 bases, and 4 bases lay outside the gene matches. The CDR3 loop is CAWSVGGGAQETQYF. The CDR3 region has the DNA TGTGCCTGGAGTGTAGGCGGGGGGGCTCAAGAGACCCAGTACTTC.

The sample holds a few counts of this clone. The chain has TRBV30 and TRBJ2-7; D may be TRBD1 (6 bases). CDR1 GTSNPN and CDR2 SVGIG come from the germline V gene (reference sequence). This CDR3 is built from 12 residues. The V gene lost 5 bases and the J gene lost 2 bases, with 10 bases spanning the gap. The CDR3 coding sequence is TGTGCCTGGGCGTCAGGGGCCTACGAGCAGTACTTC. The encoded protein is CAWASGAYEQYF.

The genes are TRBV7-8 and TRBJ1-4; the D gene is possibly TRBD1 (5 bases). Germline CDR1 SGHVS, CDR2 FQNEAQ. Trimming pared 2 bases from V and 4 bases from J, leaving 14 bases between. This CDR3 is 16 amino acids long. The CDR3 is CASSLISQAGNEKLFF. Here the CDR3 DNA reads TGTGCCAGCAGCTTAATCTCACAGGCCGGTAATGAAAAACTGTTTTTT.

This clone was seen more than once but under ten times. V and J are TRBV11-2 and TRBJ1-6; unclear D gene. CDR3 length: 12 amino acids. Germline CDR1 is SGHAT and CDR2 is FQNNGV. Deletions cut 0 bases from V and 8 bases from J, with 2 bases between. Here the CDR3 reads CASSLDDSPLHF. The CDR3 coding sequence is TGTGCCAGCAGCTTAGACGATTCACCCCTCCACTTT.